This T cell receptor beta chain emerged from a study of T cell responses to AZD1222 COVID-19 vaccine (dated by TCRdb to the early 2020s). Study-wide context: AZD1222 recipients with second doses at about 4 weeks or about 12 weeks were pooled, because spike-specific TCR depth and breadth did not differ between schedules. Enrollment into the trials was organized by age into subgroups of 18-55, 56-69 and 70-plus years, and those subgroups contained roughly 150, 30 and 60 TCR-sequenced participants, respectively. A total of under 250 trial participants underwent TCR sequencing, of whom some 200 had received two doses of AZD1222 and 26 had received two doses of the MenACWY control vaccine.

General study outcomes and caveats: Only six AZD1222 recipients were SARS-CoV-2 seropositive at baseline, limiting conclusions about previously exposed vaccinees. Epitopes outside the regions mutated in the B.1.351 and B.1.1.7 variants were reportedly recognized by nearly half of the unique spike-specific TCRs. After two AZD1222 doses, both the breadth and the depth of spike-specific TCRs were significantly higher than at day 0 and than in MenACWY recipients. Vaccine-associated CD4 TCRs spanned the whole spike protein, with dominant responses in regions 160-218 and 743-854. Most participants were white British and females outnumbered males, and the authors suggested that clonal diversity may have been underestimated. The 56-69-year group was small, and its depth increase did not reach significance, likely because of low power. Because no day 14 peak-response samples were available, the repertoires could be characterized only after the peak T cell response.

The time point label for this specimen denotes: baseline before first vaccination. The vaccinee samples were drawn from two UK trials, COV001 and COV002, one of which was a single-blind randomized controlled phase 2/3 trial testing AZD1222 (ChAdOx1 nCoV-19) in healthy adults. Trial participant PBMC samples were collected at day 0 and day 28 after the second dose for TCRbeta chain sequencing. The germline V gene supplies CDR1 MDHEN and CDR2 SYDVKM. The CDR3 sequence holds 15 residues, the cysteine and phenylalanine included. Here the CDR3 DNA is all that survives: 45 bases in frame from base 1. Between the V and J ends, shortened by 3 bases and 4 bases respectively, the junction contains 13 bases. A remark on this clone: The specificity of this receptor is unknown. Base qualities are not provided; no much larger clone lies one nucleotide away.

The CDR3 regions of human TCRbeta chains were analyzed by immunosequencing. The paper's data handling went like this. TCRs in the repertoires were compared against a reference library of SARS-CoV-2-specific TCRs that had been generated with the MIRA antigen-specificity platform. Breadth was defined as the fraction of unique TCRs that were SARS-CoV-2-associated. Depth was defined as the fraction of total T cells that were SARS-CoV-2-associated. Using the MIRA data, every spike-specific TCR was mapped to the spike region that the TCR reacted to and assigned to either a CD4 or a CD8 class. Log10-transformed breadth and depth values were compared by one-way ANOVA with Sidak's multiple comparisons tests. TCRdb carries this immuneACCESS record with in-frame sequences only. Its versions omit some clonotypes, under half of them owing to an unresolved V gene in the studies checked, with the rest unexplained. The V and J calls and clone size were taken over from that table, and D and trimming were inferred from the DNA. The table for this sample lists about 150,000 clones; over 90% of them were counted only once. Together, the top ten hold 5% to 6.5% of the sample.

The source material was peripheral blood, sampled on day 0 of AZD1222 vaccination. The rearranged chain carries TRBV28 and TRBJ1-3; perhaps TRBD1 is the D gene, with 6 bases matching. The origin of this receptor is an adult in good health. At the DNA level, the sequence is TGTGCCAGCAGTTTTTCCCAGGGGTACGGAAACACCATATATTTT. It translates to CASSFSQGYGNTIYF. Full variable domain (CDR3 extended with the reference TRBV28 and TRBJ1-3 proteins): DVKVTQSSRYLVKRTGEKVFLECVQDMDHENMFWYRQDPGLGLRLIYFSYDVKMKEKGDIPEGYSVSREKKERFSLILESASTNQTSMYLCASSFSQGYGNTIYFGEGSWLTVV.